This T cell receptor beta chain was documented in a study of OX40 agonist ivuxolimab in advanced cancers. Study information: In this trial design, patients received ivuxolimab intravenously at 0.01 to 10 mg/kg every 2 weeks. Averaging 60 years in age, with a range of about 20 to 90, the cohort was 82.7% male.

The protocol was immunoSEQ multiplex PCR, while the TCRdb copy is restricted to in-frame clones and leaves out a portion. The sample has around 22,000 clones, roughly 84% seen once; the top ten hold approximately 30%. CDR1 is MNHEY and CDR2 is SVGAGI in the germline V gene. CDR3 length: 14 residues. V was cut by 2 bases and J by 3 bases, with 7 bases left in between. This material consisted of CD4+ or CD8+ T cells sorted from blood, taken in a trial of the OX40 agonist ivuxolimab. This chain links TRBV6-5 with TRBJ1-4; the D gene is possibly TRBD1 (6 bases). The TCR was taken from an adult with an advanced solid tumor such as melanoma, head and neck, liver or kidney cancer. The CDR3: CASSYQGSNEKLFF. The CDR3, as DNA: TGTGCCAGCAGTTACCAGGGGTCTAATGAAAAACTGTTTTTT.